The clone carrying this T cell receptor beta chain came up a few times. This sample was included in a study of T-cell reconstitution after alpha-beta-depleted transplantation in children. This CDR3 is 13 amino acids long. Germline V gene data show CDR1 as DFQATT and CDR2 as SNEGSKA (reference sequence). Deletions cut 0 bases from V and 6 bases from J, with 11 bases between. Preparation of the TCRbeta library involved a method that used unique molecular identifiers. TCRdb redid the calling of the PCR reads with MiXCR, one entry per CDR3 protein. The table lists just over 350,000 distinct CDR3 sequences, roughly 15% of them singletons, with around 4.1% in the top ten.

The material sequenced was PBMCs, taken from the stem cell graft. The chain joins TRBV20-1 to TRBJ1-1; D possibly corresponds to TRBD1 (6 bases). This clonotype originated in a human donor who donated a stem cell graft to a child with Fanconi anemia. CDR3 sequence: CSARDDRPAEAFF. The CDR3 nucleotides are TGCAGTGCTAGAGACGACAGGCCCGCTGAAGCTTTCTTT.